These 9 T cell receptor beta chains came from one sample sequenced in a study of blood T cell repertoires in COVID-19. Using immunoSEQ multiplex PCR, the repertoire was profiled, and TCRdb retains in-frame clones only, with some absent. This sample yields approximately 110,000 clones, of which around 82% are seen a single time; approximately 4.3% belongs to the top ten. Sequences were obtained from peripheral blood. The receptors were sampled from a human donor in a cohort sampled during active or convalescent COVID-19.

This clone was seen only a few times. This chain joins TRBV29-1 and TRBJ1-2; D is uncertain. V was shortened by 1 base and J by 2 bases, with 14 bases between the two germline ends. This CDR3 contains 15 residues. Germline V gives CDR1 SQVTM, CDR2 ANQGSEA. Here the CDR3 reads CSVEGVRGRNYGYTF. The CDR3 region has the DNA TGCAGCGTTGAAGGGGTCCGGGGTAGGAACTATGGCTACACCTTC.

V is TRBV19 and J is TRBJ1-5; D not resolved. Germline CDR1 and CDR2: LNHDA and SQIVND (reference sequence). The germline V and J ends were trimmed by 10 bases and 4 bases, with 17 bases remaining between them. This CDR3 spans 14 amino acids. The CDR3 is CATGFGVGNQPQHF. The CDR3 DNA sequence: TGTGCCACCGGATTCGGGGTGGGGAATCAGCCCCAGCATTTT.

This chain connects TRBV7-2 to TRBJ1-2; no clear D gene. The CDR3 is 12 residues long. Looked up from germline, CDR1 is SGHTA and CDR2 is FQGNSA. V shed 3 bases and J shed 7 bases, with 9 bases lying between them. This CDR3 reads CASSFGQFGYTF. CDR3 in DNA: TGTGCCAGCAGCTTTGGTCAGTTTGGCTACACCTTC.

The V gene is TRBV7-2, the J gene TRBJ2-1; TRBD2 agrees at 10 bases. Trimming removed 3 bases from V and 4 bases from J; junction bases left unmatched: 6. The length of the CDR3 is 16 residues. The germline CDR1 and CDR2 sequences are SGHTA and FQGNSA. CDR3 sequence reads: CASSFIRTSGYNEQFF. Written as DNA, the CDR3 is TGTGCCAGCAGCTTTATAAGGACTAGCGGTTACAATGAGCAGTTCTTC.

The chain uses TRBV7-8 and TRBJ1-6; 8 bases align to TRBD1. This CDR3 is built from 14 residues. The V and J ends lost 5 bases and 10 bases, in that order; junction bases with no gene match: 7. CDR1 and CDR2 from the germline V gene are SGHVS and FQNEAQ. CDR3 region: CASSVDRGWSPLHF. For the CDR3, the DNA is TGTGCCAGCAGCGTAGACAGGGGATGGTCACCCCTCCACTTT.

The chain links TRBV10-1 to TRBJ1-2; 7 bases are a match to TRBD1. Germline CDR1 and CDR2: WNHNN and SYGVQD (reference sequence). The trim removed 0 bases at V and 4 bases at J, leaving 14 bases unmatched. This CDR3 is built from 18 residues. The CDR3: CASSESFCPSRGSYGYTF. The CDR3 DNA reads TGCGCCAGCAGTGAGTCTTTCTGCCCCTCCAGGGGGAGCTATGGCTACACCTTC.

V usage is TRBV28 and J usage is TRBJ1-1; unclear D gene. V was trimmed by 5 bases and J by 1 base, leaving 8 bases between them. CDR3 length: 13 amino acids. Germline CDR1 MDHEN, CDR2 SYDVKM. CDR3 nucleotide sequence: TGTGCCAGCAGTGGGAGCAGGAACACTGAAGCTTTCTTT. As protein: CASSGSRNTEAFF.

The V and J genes are TRBV6-1 and TRBJ2-7; 10 bases are a match to TRBD2. The CDR3 is 14 amino acids. J gave up 4 bases and V 6 bases, and 6 bases lay outside the gene matches. Germline-derived CDR1 and CDR2 are MNHNS and SASEGT. The chain's CDR3 is CASSPTSGLYEQYF. DNA of the CDR3: TGTGCCAGCAGCCCGACTAGCGGGTTGTACGAGCAGTACTTC.

The genes are TRBV9 and TRBJ1-3; no clear D gene. CDR3 size: 13 residues. In germline, CDR1 is SGDLS, CDR2 YYNGEE. V gave up 0 bases and J gave up 4 bases, with 5 bases separating them. CDR3 loop: CASSVGRGNTIYF. As DNA, the CDR3 is TGTGCCAGCAGCGTAGGGCGGGGAAACACCATATATTTT.